This T cell receptor (beta chain) is drawn from a study of shared clonotypes between healthy human individuals. Germline values: CDR1 SGHRS, CDR2 YFSETQ. The CDR3 has 16 residues. Trimming stripped 0 bases from V and 4 bases from J, with 16 bases between. In replicate PCRs of sorted subsets, roughly 200 ng DNA, approximately 30,000 T cell genomes, was used. Only in-frame clones appear in the TCRdb table, and some are missing; sequencing was by immunoSEQ multiplex PCR. Found here are some 650,000 clones, approximately 97% of them singletons; the top ten hold about 0.06%. The sequence derives from a woman in her thirties in good health. The V gene is TRBV5-1, the J gene TRBJ1-2; no clear D gene. The sequenced sample was naive CD4+ T cells sorted from blood. The subset: CD45RA+ positively selected. The CDR3 DNA is TGCGCCAGCAGCTTGGTAGGCAGCGGAGCGGCCTATGGCTACACCTTC. It yields the protein CASSLVGSGAAYGYTF.